These T cell receptor beta chains were read from a single sample in a study of CD8 T cells in Susac syndrome. In TCRdb, the immunoSEQ multiplex PCR reads were re-called with MiXCR into one record per CDR3 protein. The sample includes around 280,000 distinct CDR3 sequences, approximately 81% seen only once; the top ten take around 0.12%. Sequencing was performed on CD8+ T cells from PBMCs. These receptors all stem from a human donor with multiple sclerosis. Both conserved end residues are part of each CDR3. A D gene is named only where the DNA matches it firmly. Clone size appears in some rows only: once, few, many, or a class for an expanded clone.

v_call	d_call	j_call	clone_size	cdr3_nt	cdr3_aa
TRBV4-1	-	TRBJ2-7	-	TGCGCCAGCAGCCAAGTGAACGGGTTCTCCTACGAGCAGTACTTC	CASSQVNGFSYEQYF
TRBV13	-	TRBJ2-7	-	TGTGCCAGCAGCGAATCCGGGACCGGAGCCTACGAGCAGTACTTC	CASSESGTGAYEQYF
TRBV20-1	TRBD2	TRBJ2-4	-	TGCAGTGCTAGAGATCACGGACTAGCGGGCATAGCCAAAAACATTCAGTACTTC	CSARDHGLAGIAKNIQYF
TRBV7-7	TRBD2	TRBJ2-2	once	TGTGCTAGCAGCCCCGGGACTAGCGGGAGAGAACGGAACACCGGGGAGCTGTTTTTT	CASSPGTSGRERNTGELFF
TRBV27	TRBD2	TRBJ2-7	-	TGTGCCAGCAGTTGGGGACTAGCGGGGAGTTTTAACGAGCAGTACTTC	CASSWGLAGSFNEQYF
TRBV5-4	TRBD1	TRBJ1-1	once	TGTGCCAGCAGCTCCGAACAGGGGGCGAAAGCTTTCTTT	CASSSEQGAKAFF
TRBV27	TRBD1	TRBJ1-1	-	TGTGCCAGCAACCCTACAGGGGGGATGACTGAAGCTTTCTTT	CASNPTGGMTEAFF
TRBV29-1	-	TRBJ1-2	-	TGCAGCGCGGAAGATCCAGGGGAGGGGTACACCTTC	CSAEDPGEGYTF
TRBV6-1	-	TRBJ2-7	-	TGTGCCAGCAGTGAACCCCGGGGTAAGGACTTC	CASSEPRGKDF
TRBV27	TRBD1	TRBJ2-1	-	TGTGCCAGCAGTTTAATAGACAGGGGGGTCAATGAGCAGTTCTTC	CASSLIDRGVNEQFF
TRBV16	-	TRBJ1-1	few	TGTGCCAGCAGCCAGTTCTTGACAGTTGAAGCTTTCTTT	CASSQFLTVEAFF
TRBV5-1	TRBD1	TRBJ1-5	-	TGCGCCACGTCCAGGGGGCCCAATCAGCCCCAGCATTTT	CATSRGPNQPQHF
TRBV19	TRBD1	TRBJ1-5	-	TGTGCCAGTAGACCTGGGAGAGGGGGCAGTCAGCCCCAGCATTTT	CASRPGRGGSQPQHF
TRBV19	-	TRBJ2-1	-	TGTGCCAGTAGTACGGACACCTACAATGAGCAGTTCTTC	CASSTDTYNEQFF
TRBV5-4	TRBD2	TRBJ2-1	once	TGTGCCAGCAGCTACACTAGCGGGAGAGACCTCAATGAGCAGTTCTTC	CASSYTSGRDLNEQFF
TRBV28	-	TRBJ1-1	-	TGTGCCAGCAGCCCGGGGAGCACGGGGAGGGAAGCTTTCTTT	CASSPGSTGREAFF
TRBV2	TRBD1	TRBJ2-7	once	TGTGCCAGCACGGACAGGGTCTCCTACGAGCAGTACTTC	CASTDRVSYEQYF
TRBV19	-	TRBJ2-1	-	TGTGCCAGTAGTATCGATCTCGAACACAATGAGCAGTTCTTC	CASSIDLEHNEQFF
TRBV27	-	TRBJ2-1	-	TGTGCCAGCAGTTCCCAGGGAAATGAGCAGTTCTTC	CASSSQGNEQFF
TRBV7-9	TRBD1	TRBJ1-1	-	TGTGCCAGCAGCTTAGTGGTCCGGACAGGGGCTAACACTGAAGCTTTCTTT	CASSLVVRTGANTEAFF
TRBV2	TRBD2	TRBJ2-1	-	TGTGCCAGCAGTACGGACCCAGCGGGAGGGCCTCACAATGGGCAGTTCTTC	CASSTDPAGGPHNGQFF
TRBV6-5	TRBD2	TRBJ2-7	few	TGTGCCAGCAGTTACTCAGGCGGGACTAGCAGCTACGAGCAGTACTTC	CASSYSGGTSSYEQYF
TRBV3-1	TRBD2	TRBJ2-5	once	TGTGCCAGCAGCCAAGATCAAACTAGCGGGAGGTCGACCCAGTACTTC	CASSQDQTSGRSTQYF